Listed here are 4 T cell receptor beta chains from one sample, sequenced in a study of beta chain features in type 1 diabetes. The study reverse transcribed the entire isolated RNA, so it sequenced expressed TCRB transcripts. TCRdb's copy holds only in-frame clones and misses some; the assay was immunoSEQ multiplex PCR. The profile covers around 250,000 clones, with around a quarter appearing a single time and approximately 4% taken by the ten largest. The sequenced sample consisted of central memory CD4+ T cells from blood. All receptors derive from a man aged 25 to 40 in good health.

V gene TRBV7-2 combines with J gene TRBJ2-1; the D gene could be TRBD1 or TRBD2 (5 bases each). Trimming took off 4 bases at V and 12 bases at J, with 19 bases between the two ends. Germline V gene sequence: CDR1 SGHTA, CDR2 FQGNSA. The CDR3 extends over 14 amino acids. In nucleotides, the CDR3 is TGTGCCAGCAGCTCAAGCCGGGACCCCTCGGGGCAGTTCTTC. This codes for CASSSSRDPSGQFF.

The V call is TRBV5-4, the J call TRBJ1-4, with TRBD1 matching 8 bases. CDR1 is SGHNT and CDR2 is YYREEE in the germline V gene (reference sequence). Trimming at V came to 4 bases and at J to 8 bases, leaving 4 bases not matched to a gene. This CDR3 spans 13 amino acids. The DNA for the CDR3 is TGTGCCAGCAGCAAAAACAGGGGGGAAAAACTGTTTTTT. Its protein product is CASSKNRGEKLFF.

This sequence joins TRBV5-4 and TRBJ2-5; TRBD2 agrees at 8 bases. V was pared by 1 base and J by 2 bases, with 7 bases of the junction left unmatched. The CDR3 consists of 16 residues. Germline V gene lookup returns CDR1 SGHNT and CDR2 YYREEE (reference sequence). The chain's CDR3 is CASSLISGGGQETQYF. The CDR3 DNA reads as TGTGCCAGCAGCTTGATCAGCGGGGGAGGGCAAGAGACCCAGTACTTC.

The sample holds many counts of this clone. The chain joins TRBV2 to TRBJ2-7; TRBD1 agrees at 7 bases. Germline loops: CDR1 SNHLY, CDR2 FYNNEI. The CDR3 consists of 13 residues. V gave up 10 bases and J gave up 1 base; unmatched junction bases: 7. The CDR3 DNA reads as TGTGCCACCCAGAGGGACAGATCCTACGAGCAGTACTTC. This codes for CATQRDRSYEQYF. Full variable domain (missing parts from reference TRBV2 and TRBJ2-7): EPEVTQTPSHQVTQMGQEVILRCVPISNHLYFYWYRQILGQKVEFLVSFYNNEISEKSEIFDDQFSVERPDGSNFTLKIRSTKLEDSAMYFCATQRDRSYEQYFGPGTRLTVT.